The clone carrying this T cell receptor beta chain was found once. Antigen: not known. This record belongs to a study of cytomegalovirus exposure and HLA in healthy donors. Findings and limits, study-wide: Looking again later, the authors saw that most CMV-associated TCR beta chains seemed HLA-restricted. Presence/absence analyses rested on an assumption that sequencing depth was roughly uniform across donors.

The CDR3 is 16 residues long. Germline assignment: CDR1 MDHEN and CDR2 SYDVKM. V dropped 5 bases and J dropped 3 bases, with 19 bases sitting between them. Donors showed nominal health when sampled, although they likely had unrecorded immune exposures. 60 Vbeta and 13 Jbeta primers were used in PCR. Profiled with immunoSEQ multiplex PCR; TCRdb holds only in-frame clones, not every one. The sample has 90,000 to 140,000 clones, around 75% seen once; the top ten hold 6.5% to 8.5%. The V gene is TRBV28, the J gene TRBJ1-2, with a possible D match to TRBD1 (5 bases). The material sequenced was PBMCs. This sequence was found in a man younger than 45 in good health and CMV-seropositive. The CDR3, as DNA: TGTGCCAGCAGTCCCCCGACAGTGCCATTGGACTATGGCTACACCTTC. Amino acid sequence: CASSPPTVPLDYGYTF.